This is a list of T cell receptor beta chains from one sample in a study of shared clonotypes between healthy human individuals. Assay: immunoSEQ multiplex PCR; the TCRdb copy retains only in-frame clones and omits some. The data hold about 960,000 clones, with over 75% observed a single time. The sequenced sample consisted of memory CD4+ T cells sorted from blood. The receptors were sampled from a man aged 18 to 29 in good health. The CDR3 runs from the conserved cysteine through the conserved F or W. Each record gives: V gene, D gene, J gene, clone size, CDR3 DNA, CDR3 protein. The D gene is left open where the match is weak. Rows give clone size only sometimes, using once, few, many, or a class for an expanded clone.

TRBV28,NA,TRBJ2-5,NA,TGTGCCAGCAGTTTAGGGGGGTTAGAGACCCAGTACTTC,CASSLGGLETQYF
TRBV18,NA,TRBJ1-4,NA,TGTGCCAGCTCACCCAGCACAGCGAATGAAAAACTGTTTTTT,CASSPSTANEKLFF
TRBV10-1,TRBD1,TRBJ2-1,NA,TGCGCCAGCAGTAGGGACAGGGGGGGTGAGCAGTTCTTC,CASSRDRGGEQFF
TRBV7-9,NA,TRBJ2-1,once,TGTGCCAGCAGCTTAGTGGAGGTTCAGCTCTTC,CASSLVEVQLF
TRBV27,NA,TRBJ1-1,NA,TGTGCCAGCAGTTTGATAGGGTTGGACACTGAAGCTTTCTTT,CASSLIGLDTEAFF
TRBV5-8,NA,TRBJ2-7,NA,TGTGCCACTCCGACAGGCGGGCGGTACGAGCAGTACTTC,CATPTGGRYEQYF
TRBV27,TRBD1,TRBJ2-7,NA,TGTGCCAGCAGTTCCCTAGGGGGACAGGGGACCAAGAATCAGTACTTC,CASSSLGGQGTKNQYF
TRBV30,TRBD1,TRBJ1-5,NA,TGTGCCTGTACCGGGACAGGGGGCACTGGCAATCAGCCCCAGCATTTT,CACTGTGGTGNQPQHF
TRBV2,NA,TRBJ2-1,NA,TGTGCCAGCAGTGGTAGGGGCCTTGTTAATGAGCAGTTCTTC,CASSGRGLVNEQFF
TRBV30,NA,TRBJ1-1,NA,TGTGCCTGTTGGGGGTGGATGAACACTGAAGCTTTCTTT,CACWGWMNTEAFF
TRBV9,NA,TRBJ1-1,NA,TGTGCCAGCAGCGTAAATTCCTGGAACACTGAAGCTTTCTTT,CASSVNSWNTEAFF
TRBV6-1,NA,TRBJ1-2,NA,TGTGCCAGCAGGTCCAGGGGATCGGCCTATGGCTACACCTTC,CASRSRGSAYGYTF
TRBV28,TRBD1,TRBJ1-4,NA,TGTGCCAGCACAAGGACAGGTTTGGTAAAACTGTTTTTT,CASTRTGLVKLFF